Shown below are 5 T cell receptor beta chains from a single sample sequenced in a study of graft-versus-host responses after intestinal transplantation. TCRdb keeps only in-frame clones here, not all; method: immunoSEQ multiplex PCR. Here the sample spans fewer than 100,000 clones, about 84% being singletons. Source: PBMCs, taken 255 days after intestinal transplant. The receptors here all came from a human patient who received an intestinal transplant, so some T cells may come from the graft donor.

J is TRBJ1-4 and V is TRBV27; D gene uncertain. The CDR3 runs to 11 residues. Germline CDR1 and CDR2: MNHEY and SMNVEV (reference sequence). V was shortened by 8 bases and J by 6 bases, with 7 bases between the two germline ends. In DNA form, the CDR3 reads TGTGCCAGCGGGTCCTATGAAAAACTGTTTTTT. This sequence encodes CASGSYEKLFF. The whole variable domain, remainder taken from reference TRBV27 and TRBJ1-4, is EAQVTQNPRYLITVTGKKLTVTCSQNMNHEYMSWYRQDPGLGLRQIYYSMNVEVTDKGDVPEGYKVSRKEKRNFPLILESPSPNQTSLYFCASGSYEKLFFGSGTQLSVL.

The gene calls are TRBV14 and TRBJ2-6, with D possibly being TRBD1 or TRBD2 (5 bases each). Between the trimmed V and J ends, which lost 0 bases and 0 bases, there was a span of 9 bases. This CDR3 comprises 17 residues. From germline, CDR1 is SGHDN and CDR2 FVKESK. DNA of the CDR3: TGTGCCAGCAGCCAAGATGAGGGGTACTCTGGGGCCAACGTCCTGACTTTC. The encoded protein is CASSQDEGYSGANVLTF.

CDR3 nucleotides: TGTGCCAGCTCACCAGGGGGGCGCCGGGAAAAACTGTTTTTT. This translates into CASSPGGRREKLFF. This chain uses TRBV18 with TRBJ1-4; a possible D gene is TRBD1 (6 bases). The CDR3 runs 14 residues. CDR1 is KGHSH, CDR2 LQKENI, per germline. The V end lost 2 bases, the J end lost 8 bases, and 12 bases lay between the germline ends.

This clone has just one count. CDR3 sequence reads: CASSPGGLSGANVLTF. As DNA, the CDR3 is TGTGCCAGCAGCCCAGGAGGTCTCTCTGGGGCCAACGTCCTGACTTTC. J is TRBJ2-6 and V is TRBV4-2; maybe TRBD2 (5 bases). Germline CDR1 is LGHNA and CDR2 is YNFKEQ. CDR3 length: 16 amino acids. V was shortened by 4 bases and J by 0 bases, with 10 bases between the two germline ends.

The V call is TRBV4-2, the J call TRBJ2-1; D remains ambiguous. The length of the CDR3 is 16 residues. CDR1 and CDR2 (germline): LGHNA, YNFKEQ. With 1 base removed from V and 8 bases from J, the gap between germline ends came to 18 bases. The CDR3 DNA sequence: TGTGCCAGCAGCCAAGTGTCCGGGTTTGTTGGGGATGAGCAGTTCTTC. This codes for CASSQVSGFVGDEQFF.